This passage covers 21 T cell receptor beta chains from one sample sequenced in a study of CD8 T cells in ankylosing spondylitis. These receptors have no identified antigens. TCRdb re-called the 5' RACE reads with MiXCR, one entry per CDR3 protein. The data show fewer than 400,000 distinct CDR3 sequences, with 20% to 25% seen just once and about a sixth held by the top ten. Overall study findings and caveats: Seemingly characteristic of ankylosing spondylitis blood was a TCR beta motif consisting of about 8 highly homologous variants.

Sequenced sample: blood, either unsorted or a sorted T cell fraction (not recorded which). The receptors come from a male donor with ankylosing spondylitis.

This clonotype was seen at least ten times. J is TRBJ1-4 and V is TRBV5-1; a weak D match, TRBD1 (5 bases). V lost 5 bases and J 0 bases, leaving 14 bases between the germline ends. This CDR3 comprises 16 residues. Germline V gene lookup returns CDR1 SGHRS and CDR2 YFSETQ. This CDR3 reads CASSPTGDTTNEKLFF. Here the CDR3 DNA reads TGCGCCAGCAGTCCCACAGGCGATACAACTAATGAAAAACTGTTTTTT. Together with reference TRBV5-1 and TRBJ1-4, the CDR3 gives the full variable domain: KAGVTQTPRYLIKTRGQQVTLSCSPISGHRSVSWYQQTPGQGLQFLFEYFSETQRNKGNFPGRFSGRQFSNSRSEMNVSTLELGDSALYLCASSPTGDTTNEKLFFGSGTQLSVL.

This chain links TRBV4-2 with TRBJ2-1; TRBD2 agrees at 10 bases. Germline V gene lookup returns CDR1 LGHNA and CDR2 YNFKEQ. V was clipped by 5 bases and J by 9 bases; unmatched bases: 7. This CDR3 region has 14 residues. CDR3 region: CASSELAGEIEQFF. CDR3 DNA sequence: TGTGCCAGCAGCGAGCTAGCGGGAGAAATTGAGCAGTTCTTC.

This clonotype appeared once. As DNA, the CDR3 is TGTGCCAGCAGTTACATGGGACTAGCGGGACCTCGAAATGAGCAGTTCTTC. Amino acids: CASSYMGLAGPRNEQFF. This chain links TRBV6-5 with TRBJ2-1; 13 bases are shared with TRBD2. The CDR3 is made up of 17 amino acids. Germline CDR1 MNHEY, CDR2 SVGAGI. The V and J ends lost 2 bases and 7 bases, in that order; junction bases with no gene match: 8.

The V gene is TRBV5-1, the J gene TRBJ2-2; 7 bases align to TRBD2. Germline CDR1 and CDR2: SGHRS and YFSETQ. The CDR3 runs 14 residues. After removal of 4 bases from V and 5 bases from J, the junction contained 5 bases not matched to a gene. The CDR3 DNA reads TGCGCCAGCAGCCCGGAGCGGGGTACCGGGGAGCTGTTTTTT. Its translation: CASSPERGTGELFF. The full variable domain, in which reference TRBV5-1 and TRBJ2-2 provide the parts outside the CDR3, is KAGVTQTPRYLIKTRGQQVTLSCSPISGHRSVSWYQQTPGQGLQFLFEYFSETQRNKGNFPGRFSGRQFSNSRSEMNVSTLELGDSALYLCASSPERGTGELFFGEGSRLTVL.

V usage is TRBV29-1 and J usage is TRBJ2-1; 10 bases line up with TRBD1. Germline CDR1 SQVTM, CDR2 ANQGSEA. V dropped 6 bases and J dropped 7; count of bases not matched to a gene: 9. The CDR3 length is 14 residues. CDR3 nucleotide sequence: TGCAGCGTATGGGGGGACAGGGGATCGAATGAGCAGTTCTTC. This sequence encodes CSVWGDRGSNEQFF.

CDR3 residues: CASSFHSSTGQETQYF. The DNA for the CDR3 is TGCGCCAGCAGCTTTCATTCTTCGACAGGTCAAGAGACCCAGTACTTC. The gene calls are TRBV5-1 and TRBJ2-5, with a possible D match to TRBD1 (6 bases). Per the germline V gene, CDR1 is SGHRS and CDR2 is YFSETQ. The CDR3 spans 16 residues. V shed 2 bases and J shed 2 bases, with 16 bases lying between them.

The chain employs TRBV27 and TRBJ1-2; 8 nucleotides align to TRBD1. Losses at the gene ends were 3 bases for V and 8 bases for J; bases not matched to a gene: 8. Germline loops: CDR1 MNHEY, CDR2 SMNVEV (reference sequence). This CDR3 spans 14 amino acids. The CDR3 spells CASSFSGQASGYTF. The CDR3, as DNA: TGTGCCAGCAGTTTCTCGGGACAGGCATCAGGCTACACCTTC.

The gene calls are TRBV27 and TRBJ2-1; 8 bases match TRBD2. This CDR3 has 15 amino acids. V shed 5 bases, J shed 7 bases, and the junction held 10 bases outside the gene matches. Germline-derived CDR1 and CDR2 are MNHEY and SMNVEV (reference sequence). Written as DNA, the CDR3 is TGTGCCAGCAGTCCCCGTGGCGGGAGGTTTAATGAGCAGTTCTTC. Translated, it gives CASSPRGGRFNEQFF.

CDR3 loop: CATKDRTDTQYF. The CDR3 DNA sequence: TGTGCCACCAAGGACAGGACAGATACGCAGTATTTT. The V gene is TRBV24-1, the J gene TRBJ2-3, with 7 bases lining up with TRBD1. V dropped 8 bases and J dropped 3; count of bases not matched to a gene: 1. This CDR3 spans 12 amino acids. Looked up from germline, CDR1 is KGHDR and CDR2 is SFDVKD.

This chain connects TRBV24-1 to TRBJ1-2; D not certain. CDR1 KGHDR and CDR2 SFDVKD come from the germline V gene. V lost 0 bases and J lost 8, with 3 bases in between. The length of the CDR3 is 11 residues. Here the CDR3 DNA reads TGTGCCACCAGTGATTTGGAAGGCTACACCTTC. As protein: CATSDLEGYTF.

V is TRBV20-1 and J is TRBJ1-5; D is ambiguous. The CDR3 runs 14 residues. Trimming stripped 6 bases from V and 0 bases from J, with 12 bases between. Germline CDR1 reads DFQATT; CDR2 reads SNEGSKA (reference sequence). The CDR3 is CSASGRNSNQPQHF. CDR3 DNA: TGCAGTGCCTCGGGCAGGAATAGCAATCAGCCCCAGCATTTT.

J is TRBJ1-6 and V is TRBV12-3 or TRBV12-4, with 7 bases lining up with TRBD1. This CDR3 comprises 16 residues. With V trimmed by 6 bases and J by 3 bases, 8 bases remained unmatched. CDR3 bases: TGTGCCAGCAGCTCAGGGGGGGCTGGCTATAATTCACCCCTCCACTTT. Amino acids: CASSSGGAGYNSPLHF.

This sequence joins TRBV24-1 and TRBJ1-5; no clear D gene. The CDR3 extends over 13 amino acids. V shed 2 bases and J shed 4 bases, with 5 bases lying between them. Germline V gene lookup returns CDR1 KGHDR and CDR2 SFDVKD. The CDR3 sequence is CATSDWTNQPQHF. The CDR3, as DNA: TGTGCCACCAGTGATTGGACTAATCAGCCCCAGCATTTT.

This clonotype has only one observation. The V gene is TRBV5-4, the J gene TRBJ1-1, with no clear D. CDR1 is SGHNT and CDR2 is YYREEE in the germline V gene (reference sequence). The CDR3 totals 13 residues. Trimming removed 1 base from V and 1 base from J, with 5 bases in between. CDR3 nucleotides: TGTGCCAGCAGCTTGCAGTCGAACACTGAAGCTTTCTTT. Amino acids: CASSLQSNTEAFF.

This clonotype has at least ten counts. One junction end does not reproduce the germline sequence, and a read error may be involved. V is TRBV5-1 and J is TRBJ2-1, with 7 bases that match TRBD2. CDR3 length: 13 amino acids. CDR1 and CDR2 (germline): SGHRS, YFSETQ. CDR3 sequence reads: CASSFGGYNEQFF. The CDR3 coding sequence is TGTGCCAGCAGCTTCGGGGGGTACAATGAGCAGTTCTTC.

This chain connects TRBV5-1 to TRBJ1-6, with no clear D. Germline V gene lookup returns CDR1 SGHRS and CDR2 YFSETQ. Trimming pared 0 bases from V and 7 bases from J, leaving 14 bases between. This CDR3 has 16 amino acids. The CDR3 loop is CASSLGPPGTNSPLHF. The CDR3 DNA follows: TGCGCCAGCAGCTTGGGGCCCCCGGGTACAAATTCACCCCTCCACTTT.

This clonotype has more than one count but fewer than ten. A read error may account for a junction end that differs from germline. The chain has TRBV7-7 and TRBJ2-2, with D tentatively TRBD1 (6 bases). Germline values: CDR1 SSHAT, CDR2 FNYEAQ (reference sequence). The CDR3 has 16 amino acids. The CDR3 protein is CASSSGAPLNTGELFF. The CDR3 bases are TGTGCTAGCAGCTCAGGGGCTCCCCTCAACACCGGGGAGCTGTTTTTT.

This clonotype appeared a few times. The CDR3 here is CASRAGLAGNTGELFF. In nucleotides, the CDR3 is TGTGCCAGCAGGGCGGGACTAGCGGGAAACACCGGGGAGCTGTTTTTT. The rearrangement joins TRBV12-3 or TRBV12-4 to TRBJ2-2; 13 bases match TRBD2. V shed 6 bases, J shed 2 bases, and the junction held 3 bases outside the gene matches. The CDR3 extends over 16 amino acids.

The V and J genes are TRBV15 and TRBJ2-2; TRBD2 is a possible D gene (6 bases). The CDR3 extends over 16 amino acids. Trimming cost V 0 bases and J 5 bases, with 13 bases left between them. CDR1 and CDR2 (germline): LNHNV, YYDKDF (reference sequence). Here the CDR3 DNA reads TGTGCCACCAGCAGAGATCTGGGGGAGGCTACCGGGGAGCTGTTTTTT. Translating it yields CATSRDLGEATGELFF.

The rearrangement joins TRBV18 to TRBJ1-2; no clear D gene. This CDR3 comprises 14 residues. With 0 bases removed from V and 2 bases from J, the gap between germline ends came to 7 bases. Per germline, CDR1 KGHSH and CDR2 LQKENI. The CDR3 loop reads CASSPPAGNYGYTF. CDR3 DNA sequence: TGTGCCAGCTCACCACCGGCTGGGAACTATGGCTACACCTTC. Based on the CDR3 plus reference TRBV18 and TRBJ1-2, the full variable domain is NAGVMQNPRHLVRRRGQEARLRCSPMKGHSHVYWYRQLPEEGLKFMVYLQKENIIDESGMPKERFSAEFPKEGPSILRIQQVVRGDSAAYFCASSPPAGNYGYTFGSGTRLTVV.

In this sample, this clonotype turned up a few times. The CDR3 nucleotides are TGTGCCAGCAGCTTAGCCCGACTAAACACCGGGGAGCTGTTTTTT. Amino acids: CASSLARLNTGELFF. This chain connects TRBV7-2 to TRBJ2-2, with a possible D match to TRBD2 (5 bases). Germline V CDR1 and CDR2: SGHTA, FQGNSA. CDR3 length: 15 residues. Trimming took off 0 bases at V and 2 bases at J, with 7 bases between the two ends. Full variable domain (remainder filled in from reference TRBV7-2 and TRBJ2-2): GAGVSQSPSNKVTEKGKDVELRCDPISGHTALYWYRQSLGQGLEFLIYFQGNSAPDKSGLPSDRFSAERTGGSVSTLTIQRTQQEDSAVYLCASSLARLNTGELFFGEGSRLTVL.